This TCR beta chain emerged from a study of cytomegalovirus exposure and HLA in healthy donors. Study-level results: TCR beta chains associated with HLA were, in a later analysis, more clonally expanded than equally common others.

Researchers ran the PCR with 60 Vbeta and 13 Jbeta primers. Sequenced by immunoSEQ multiplex PCR; TCRdb stores in-frame clones only, minus some. Of about 90,000 clones in the sample, 84% were seen once. Per germline, CDR1 LNHNV and CDR2 YYDKDF (reference sequence). CDR3 length equals 13 residues. V was shortened by 3 bases and J by 7 bases, with 10 bases between the two germline ends. On this clone: The antigen is unknown.

Sequencing was carried out using PBMCs. The clonotype originates from a man aged 18 to 30 in good health and CMV-seronegative. The rearrangement uses TRBV15 and TRBJ2-1; tentative D call: TRBD1 (6 bases). DNA of the CDR3: TGTGCCACCAGCAGCGACAGGCAAAATGAGCAGTTCTTC. This sequence encodes CATSSDRQNEQFF.